One and the same sample provided the 5 T cell receptor beta chains below, sequenced in a study of cytomegalovirus exposure and HLA in healthy donors. The PCR ran on 60 Vbeta and 13 Jbeta primers. Data came from immunoSEQ multiplex PCR; TCRdb stores just in-frame clones and leaves some out. Of about 130,000 clones in the sample, roughly 70% were seen once. The sample consisted of PBMCs. The receptor set was obtained from a man aged 35 to 55 in good health and CMV-seropositive.

The J gene is TRBJ1-3, the V gene TRBV4-1, with TRBD1 identical over 7 bases. V gave up 3 bases and J gave up 1 base; unmatched junction bases: 6. CDR3 size: 16 residues. Germline V gene lookup returns CDR1 MGHRA and CDR2 YSYEKL. CDR3 loop: CASSQREQGSGNTIYF. The CDR3 nucleotides read TGCGCCAGCAGCCAGCGAGAACAGGGGTCTGGAAACACCATATATTTT.

The chain employs TRBV5-1 and TRBJ1-3; 7 bases match TRBD1. V was pared by 3 bases and J by 4 bases, with 10 bases of the junction left unmatched. There are 16 residues in the CDR3. Germline-derived CDR1 and CDR2 are SGHRS and YFSETQ. Here the CDR3 reads CASSSKTGISGNTIYF. The CDR3 region has the DNA TGCGCCAGCAGCTCAAAGACAGGGATATCCGGAAACACCATATATTTT.

J is TRBJ2-7 and V is TRBV7-9, with 9 bases identical to TRBD1. The CDR3 spans 16 residues. CDR1 is SEHNR, CDR2 FQNEAQ, per germline (reference sequence). Trimming cost V 5 bases and J 0 bases; bases outside gene matches: 8. Written as DNA, the CDR3 is TGTGCCAGCAGCATTATGGGACAGGGAAGCTCCTACGAGCAGTACTTC. Its protein is CASSIMGQGSSYEQYF.

The V and J genes are TRBV19 and TRBJ1-5; TRBD1 aligns across 7 bases. The CDR3 is made up of 15 amino acids. Germline CDR1 is LNHDA and CDR2 is SQIVND (reference sequence). Losses at the gene ends were 9 bases for V and 0 bases for J; bases not matched to a gene: 8. CDR3 loop: CASQLDRASNQPQHF. The CDR3 region has the DNA TGTGCCAGCCAACTCGACAGGGCTAGCAATCAGCCCCAGCATTTT.

The chain employs TRBV11-2 and TRBJ2-6; D uncertain. Trimming left V 4 bases short and J 12 bases short, with 16 bases between. This CDR3 region has 14 residues. CDR1 SGHAT and CDR2 FQNNGV come from the germline V gene. Here the CDR3 reads CASSSSGTVGVLTF. In nucleotides, the CDR3 is TGTGCCAGCAGCTCGTCAGGTACCGTGGGCGTCCTGACTTTC.